One and the same sample provided the 29 T cell receptor beta chains below, sequenced in a study of identifying expanded T cells in peripheral blood. TCRdb keeps only in-frame clones here, not all; method: immunoSEQ multiplex PCR. The sample records some 100,000 clones, about 90% being singletons. Sequences were obtained from blood. The receptors shown here come from a person aged 18 to 75 in good health.

The V gene is TRBV27, the J gene TRBJ2-7, with 10 bases lining up with TRBD1. V lost 4 bases, J lost 4 bases, and 7 bases stayed unmatched. The germline V gene encodes CDR1 MNHEY and CDR2 SMNVEV (reference sequence). The CDR3 is made up of 15 amino acids. The CDR3 bases are TGTGCCAGCAGTTATGCGACAGGGGGCGGATACGAGCAGTACTTC. Translation: CASSYATGGGYEQYF.

The CDR3 DNA follows: TGTGCCAGCAGCCAATACAGGGGTTCTATAAATGGCTACACCTTC. Protein sequence: CASSQYRGSINGYTF. V usage is TRBV14 and J usage is TRBJ1-2; 7 bases match TRBD1. The CDR3 has 15 amino acids. With 2 bases clipped from V and 6 bases from J, the junction kept 9 bases outside the gene matches. Germline CDR1 SGHDN, CDR2 FVKESK.

This clone was recorded a few times. The genes are TRBV2 and TRBJ1-5; D call uncertain. In germline, CDR1 is SNHLY, CDR2 FYNNEI. There are 13 residues in the CDR3. The V end was cut by 7 bases, the J end by 6 bases, with 13 bases between. DNA of the CDR3: TGTGCCAGCACTCTACGGGAGATTCAGCCCCAGCATTTT. Translated: CASTLREIQPQHF.

The V and J genes are TRBV18 and TRBJ2-1, with a tentative D call TRBD2 (5 bases). CDR3 length: 13 amino acids. V lost 6 bases and J 6 bases, leaving 12 bases between the germline ends. Germline V gene data show CDR1 as KGHSH and CDR2 as LQKENI. The CDR3 reads CASSHQTSNEQFF. The CDR3 region has the DNA TGTGCCAGCTCTCACCAAACTAGCAATGAGCAGTTCTTC.

CDR3 nucleotides: TGCGCCAGCAGCTTGACAGGGTTTTCTGGGGCCAACGTCCTGACTTTC. Translation gives CASSLTGFSGANVLTF. This sequence joins TRBV5-1 and TRBJ2-6, with D maybe TRBD1 (6 bases). The germline V gene encodes CDR1 SGHRS and CDR2 YFSETQ. CDR3 length: 16 residues. Trimming pared 1 base from V and 1 base from J, leaving 9 bases between.

The chain links TRBV2 to TRBJ1-2; D not resolved. Germline V gene sequence: CDR1 SNHLY, CDR2 FYNNEI. The ends were cut back, 2 bases at V and 8 bases at J, with 9 bases in the middle. The CDR3 totals 12 residues. The CDR3 loop reads CASSERTLGYTF. The DNA for the CDR3 is TGTGCCAGCAGTGAACGGACCTTGGGCTACACCTTC.

The chain couples TRBV6-5 to TRBJ1-5, with TRBD1 as a possible D gene (5 bases). Trimming left V 2 bases short and J 7 bases short, with 12 bases between. The CDR3 sequence is 14 residues long. CDR1 MNHEY and CDR2 SVGAGI come from the germline V gene. CDR3 protein: CASSYGAAGQPQHF. The CDR3, as DNA: TGTGCCAGCAGTTACGGGGCAGCCGGCCAGCCCCAGCATTTT.

CDR3 DNA: TGTGCCAGTAGTATAACCGGGACTAGGAGTCATGAGCAGTTCTTC. Protein: CASSITGTRSHEQFF. The chain carries TRBV19 and TRBJ2-1; 8 bases align to TRBD2. The CDR3 has 15 amino acids. Trimming cost V 2 bases and J 8 bases; bases outside gene matches: 8. CDR1 and CDR2 from the germline V gene are LNHDA and SQIVND (reference sequence).

V gene TRBV30 combines with J gene TRBJ1-2, with TRBD1 matching 12 bases. This CDR3 is built from 15 residues. CDR1 GTSNPN and CDR2 SVGIG come from the germline V gene (reference sequence). V lost 3 bases and J lost 4; bases outside the gene matches: 6. The chain's CDR3 is CAWSSGTGGAYGYTF. DNA for the CDR3: TGTGCCTGGAGCTCAGGGACAGGGGGCGCCTATGGCTACACCTTC.

V and J are TRBV12-1 and TRBJ1-4; the table's D call, TRBD1, was not checked against the DNA. TRBV12-1 is annotated as a pseudogene. The CDR3 is 13 residues long. Here the CDR3 DNA reads TGTGCCAGTTTCCGGGACAGGGGAGAAAAACTGTTTTTT. It is translated as CASFRDRGEKLFF.

The V and J genes are TRBV7-9 and TRBJ2-2, with 7 bases identical to TRBD2. The CDR3 extends over 19 amino acids. The germline V gene encodes CDR1 SEHNR and CDR2 FQNEAQ (reference sequence). With 4 bases clipped from V and 8 bases from J, the junction kept 22 bases outside the gene matches. CDR3: CASSSVGGRGSQSEGELFF. The CDR3 DNA follows: TGTGCCAGCAGCTCCGTGGGAGGGCGTGGGAGTCAAAGTGAGGGGGAGCTGTTTTTT.

This clone came up a few times. The chain uses TRBV4-1 and TRBJ1-1, with a tentative D call TRBD1 (5 bases). The CDR3 covers 14 residues. The V and J ends lost 3 bases and 2 bases respectively, with 10 bases between them. The germline V gene encodes CDR1 MGHRA and CDR2 YSYEKL. CDR3: CASSHGDRNTEAFF. The CDR3, as DNA: TGCGCCAGCAGCCACGGGGACCGTAACACTGAAGCTTTCTTT.

CDR3 sequence reads: CASSDYPNYGYTF. The CDR3 DNA reads as TGTGCCAGCTCAGACTATCCTAACTATGGCTACACCTTC. This sequence joins TRBV6-5 and TRBJ1-2; D gene unclear. Trimming stripped 8 bases from V and 0 bases from J, with 10 bases between. Germline CDR1 reads MNHEY; CDR2 reads SVGAGI. This CDR3 region has 13 residues.

CDR3 residues: CASGLSHGAANTGELFF. CDR3 nucleotides: TGTGCTAGTGGTTTGAGTCATGGAGCCGCGAACACCGGGGAGCTGTTTTTT. The genes are TRBV12-5 and TRBJ2-2; D unclear. Germline CDR1 reads LGHNT; CDR2 reads FRNRAP. The CDR3 totals 17 residues. Trimming pared 2 bases from V and 0 bases from J, leaving 13 bases between.

This sequence joins TRBV7-9 and TRBJ1-2, with D hard to call. From germline, CDR1 is SEHNR and CDR2 FQNEAQ (reference sequence). The CDR3 runs to 11 residues. Trimming shortened V by 1 base and J by 8 bases, and 5 bases separated the two germline ends. The CDR3 loop is CASSLERGYTF. In DNA, the CDR3 is TGTGCCAGCAGCTTAGAGCGGGGCTACACCTTC.

The table lists this clone with a few counts. The CDR3 DNA is TGTGCCAGCAGCTTGGTTGGACACGGCGCCAACACAGATACGCAGTATTTT. Translating gives CASSLVGHGANTDTQYF. The chain employs TRBV5-8 and TRBJ2-3, with D possibly being TRBD1 (5 bases). Trimming removed 0 bases from V and 2 bases from J, with 16 bases in between. The CDR3 has 17 amino acids. CDR1 is SGHTS and CDR2 is YDEGEE in the germline V gene.

The rearrangement links TRBV23-1 to TRBJ2-7; D is unclear. TRBV23-1 is filed as an ORF, its function uncertain. Trimming stripped 4 bases from V and 7 bases from J, with 11 bases between. The CDR3 consists of 12 residues. CDR3 in DNA: TGCGCCAGCAGTCCGAGCCCCCAGGAGCAGTACTTC. As protein: CASSPSPQEQYF.

This sequence joins TRBV4-1 and TRBJ1-5, with 8 nucleotides matching TRBD1. The J segment lost 6 bases and the V segment lost 4 bases, leaving 5 bases of the junction unmatched. CDR3 length: 14 amino acids. Germline CDR1 and CDR2: MGHRA and YSYEKL. The CDR3 loop is CASSLTDRGQPQHF. In DNA, the CDR3 is TGCGCCAGCAGCCTTACCGACAGGGGTCAGCCCCAGCATTTT.

The chain links TRBV19 to TRBJ1-2; tentative D call: TRBD1 (6 bases). Trimming took off 1 base at V and 8 bases at J, with 14 bases between the two ends. This CDR3 spans 14 amino acids. Per germline, CDR1 LNHDA and CDR2 SQIVND (reference sequence). The CDR3 DNA follows: TGTGCCAGTAGTATAGCACGGGGGGGCTGGGGCTACACCTTC. This encodes CASSIARGGWGYTF.

The table lists this clone with a few counts. V and J are TRBV30 and TRBJ1-1; a weak D match, TRBD1 (6 bases). V lost 7 bases and J lost 3, with 15 bases in between. The CDR3 length is 13 residues. Germline V gene lookup returns CDR1 GTSNPN and CDR2 SVGIG (reference sequence). CDR3 DNA sequence: TGTGCCTCCCGCAGTAGGGGGTACACTGAAGCTTTCTTT. This translates into CASRSRGYTEAFF. Full variable domain (outside the CDR3, taken from reference TRBV30 and TRBJ1-1): SQTIHQWPATLVQPVGSPLSLECTVEGTSNPNLYWYRQAAGRGLQLLFYSVGIGQISSEVPQNLSASRPQDRQFILSSKKLLLSDSGFYLCASRSRGYTEAFFGQGTRLTVV.

The CDR3 is CASSLAGVDTGELFF. In DNA, the CDR3 is TGCGCCAGCAGCTTGGCGGGGGTGGACACCGGGGAGCTGTTTTTT. V and J are TRBV5-1 and TRBJ2-2; maybe TRBD2 (6 bases). V gave up 0 bases and J gave up 3 bases, with 9 bases separating them. Per germline, CDR1 SGHRS and CDR2 YFSETQ. The CDR3 contains 15 residues. Full variable domain (rest looked up from reference TRBV5-1 and TRBJ2-2): KAGVTQTPRYLIKTRGQQVTLSCSPISGHRSVSWYQQTPGQGLQFLFEYFSETQRNKGNFPGRFSGRQFSNSRSEMNVSTLELGDSALYLCASSLAGVDTGELFFGEGSRLTVL.

This clone was recorded once. This chain joins TRBV18 and TRBJ1-5; possibly TRBD1 for D (5 bases). V lost 5 bases and J 4 bases, leaving 15 bases between the germline ends. CDR1 KGHSH and CDR2 LQKENI come from the germline V gene. There are 15 residues in the CDR3. CDR3 sequence (DNA): TGTGCCAGCTCAGACACCGGGACGGAGAATCAGCCCCAGCATTTT. This codes for CASSDTGTENQPQHF.

This chain joins TRBV5-6 and TRBJ1-4; TRBD1 might be the D (5 bases). V was shortened by 3 bases and J by 13 bases, with 13 bases between the two germline ends. CDR3 length: 12 residues. CDR1 and CDR2 from the germline V gene are SGHDT and YYEEEE. For the CDR3, the DNA is TGTGCCAGCAGCTACCGACAGTCGCGACTGTTTTTT. It specifies CASSYRQSRLFF.

J is TRBJ1-1 and V is TRBV18; D possibly corresponds to TRBD1 (5 bases). Trimming left V 3 bases short and J 4 bases short, with 12 bases between. CDR3 length: 14 amino acids. Germline values: CDR1 KGHSH, CDR2 LQKENI. This CDR3 is CASSPRPGSTEAFF. The CDR3 DNA sequence: TGTGCCAGCTCACCCCGTCCAGGGAGCACTGAAGCTTTCTTT.

The CDR3 spells CASSPQGSDGYTF. The CDR3 DNA is TGTGCCAGCTCACCCCAGGGTAGTGATGGCTACACCTTC. The rearrangement uses TRBV18 and TRBJ1-2; D possibly corresponds to TRBD1 (5 bases). V was pared by 3 bases and J by 6 bases, with 11 bases between. CDR1 is KGHSH and CDR2 is LQKENI in the germline V gene. The CDR3 extends over 13 amino acids. Complete variable domain (other parts from reference TRBV18 and TRBJ1-2): NAGVMQNPRHLVRRRGQEARLRCSPMKGHSHVYWYRQLPEEGLKFMVYLQKENIIDESGMPKERFSAEFPKEGPSILRIQQVVRGDSAAYFCASSPQGSDGYTFGSGTRLTVV.

This rearrangement joins TRBV7-8 to TRBJ2-7, with a weak D call TRBD2 (6 bases). V lost 2 bases and J 0 bases, leaving 14 bases between the germline ends. Per the germline V gene, CDR1 is SGHVS and CDR2 is FQNEAQ. This CDR3 is built from 16 residues. CDR3 protein: CASSLHPSVVSYEQYF. The CDR3 DNA follows: TGTGCCAGCAGCTTACATCCTAGCGTTGTCTCCTACGAGCAGTACTTC.

The chain combines TRBV6-5 with TRBJ2-6; possible D gene TRBD1, 6 bases. The length of the CDR3 is 15 residues. The V end lost 6 bases, the J end lost 2 bases, and 11 bases lay between the germline ends. The germline gives CDR1 MNHEY, CDR2 SVGAGI. The CDR3, as DNA: TGTGCCAGCAGGCCTACAGGGCCTGGGGCCAACGTCCTGACTTTC. Protein product: CASRPTGPGANVLTF.

This sequence joins TRBV6-6 and TRBJ2-3; no reliable D call. Germline-derived CDR1 and CDR2 are MNHNY and SVGAGI (reference sequence). The germline V and J ends were trimmed by 5 bases and 2 bases, with 11 bases remaining between them. The CDR3 has 14 residues. DNA of the CDR3: TGTGCCAGCAGTGACCCCGGATTCACAGATACGCAGTATTTT. Protein product: CASSDPGFTDTQYF.

This chain links TRBV7-3 with TRBJ1-2; unclear D gene. This CDR3 has 14 amino acids. The V end lost 1 base, the J end lost 4 bases, and 10 bases lay between the germline ends. CDR1 is SGHTA and CDR2 is FQGTGA in the germline V gene. CDR3 residues: CASSLNGNSYGYTF. Here the CDR3 DNA reads TGTGCCAGCAGCTTAAATGGGAACAGCTATGGCTACACCTTC.